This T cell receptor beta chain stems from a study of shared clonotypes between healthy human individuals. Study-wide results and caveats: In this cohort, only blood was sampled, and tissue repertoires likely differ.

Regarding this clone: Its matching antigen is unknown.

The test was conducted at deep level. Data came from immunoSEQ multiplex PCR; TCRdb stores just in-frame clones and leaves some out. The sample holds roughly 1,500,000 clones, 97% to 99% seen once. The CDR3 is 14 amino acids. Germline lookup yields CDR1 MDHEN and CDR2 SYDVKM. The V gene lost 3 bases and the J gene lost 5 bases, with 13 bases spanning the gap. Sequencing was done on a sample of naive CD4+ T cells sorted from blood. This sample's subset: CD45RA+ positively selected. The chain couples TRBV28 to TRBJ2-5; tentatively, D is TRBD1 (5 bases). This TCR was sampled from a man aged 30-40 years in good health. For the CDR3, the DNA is TGTGCCAGCAGTTTGTGGGTAGGGGATGAGACCCAGTACTTC. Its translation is CASSLWVGDETQYF.